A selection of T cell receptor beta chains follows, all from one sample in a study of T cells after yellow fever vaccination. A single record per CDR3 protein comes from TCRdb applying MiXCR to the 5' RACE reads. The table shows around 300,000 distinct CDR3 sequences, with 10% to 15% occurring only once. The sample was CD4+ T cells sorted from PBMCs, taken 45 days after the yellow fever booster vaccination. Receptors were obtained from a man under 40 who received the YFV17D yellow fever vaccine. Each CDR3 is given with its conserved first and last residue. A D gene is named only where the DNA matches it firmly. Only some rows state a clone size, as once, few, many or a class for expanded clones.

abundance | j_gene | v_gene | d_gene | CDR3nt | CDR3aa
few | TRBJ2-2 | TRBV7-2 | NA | TGTGCCAGCAGCTTGGGACCGAGGACCGGGGAGCTGTTTTTT | CASSLGPRTGELFF
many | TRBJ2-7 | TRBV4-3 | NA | TGCGCCAGCAGCCAAGGTCGGGGTCGGGCATCCTACGAGCAGTACTTC | CASSQGRGRASYEQYF
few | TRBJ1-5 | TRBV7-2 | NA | TGTGCCAGCAGCTTAGTAGGGCACAACAATCAGCCCCAGCATTTT | CASSLVGHNNQPQHF
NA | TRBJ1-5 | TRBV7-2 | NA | TGTGCCAGCAGCTTAGCGTTCGATCAGCCCCAGCATTTT | CASSLAFDQPQHF
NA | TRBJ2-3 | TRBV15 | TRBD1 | TGTGCCACCAGCAGAGCTTGGGACAGCTACACAGATACGCAGTATTTT | CATSRAWDSYTDTQYF
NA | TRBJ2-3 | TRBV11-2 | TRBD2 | TGTGCCAGCAGCTTAGGTTCTTATGGCGTGGGACTAGTCGCTGATACGCAGTATTTT | CASSLGSYGVGLVADTQYF
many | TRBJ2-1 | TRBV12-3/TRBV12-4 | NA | TGTGCCAGCAGTAAAAACAATGAGCAGTTCTTC | CASSKNNEQFF
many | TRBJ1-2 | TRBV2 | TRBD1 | TGTGCCAGCAGGGACGGACAGGGGCTCGGTGGCTACACCTTC | CASRDGQGLGGYTF
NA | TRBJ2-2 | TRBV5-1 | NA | TGCGCCAGCAGCTTATTTTCCCCCCCGTCCGGGGAGCTGTTTTTT | CASSLFSPPSGELFF
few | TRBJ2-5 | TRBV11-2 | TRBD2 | TGTGCCAGCAGCTTGGGGGGACTAGCGGGAGGGCTTTTAGAGACCCAGTACTTC | CASSLGGLAGGLLETQYF
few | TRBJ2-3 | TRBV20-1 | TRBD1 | TGCAGTGCTAACGGACAGGGGGGATCAGATACGCAGTATTTT | CSANGQGGSDTQYF
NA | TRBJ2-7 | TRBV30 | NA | TGTGCCTGGAGTCCCGGGAGAAAGCAGTACTTC | CAWSPGRKQYF
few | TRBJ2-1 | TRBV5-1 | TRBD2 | TGCGCCAGCAGCTTGGGGACTAGCGGGAGGGGTGAGCAGTTCTTC | CASSLGTSGRGEQFF
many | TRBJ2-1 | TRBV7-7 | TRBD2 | TGTGCTAGCAGCGCTCCCGGACTAGCGGGAGATGAGCAGTTCTTC | CASSAPGLAGDEQFF
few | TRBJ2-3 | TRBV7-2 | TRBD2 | TGTGCCAGCAGACCTAGCGGGGGAATCACAGATACGCAGTATTTT | CASRPSGGITDTQYF
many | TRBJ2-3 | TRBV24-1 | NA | TGTGCCACCAGTAGGTATGGAGATACGCAGTATTTT | CATSRYGDTQYF
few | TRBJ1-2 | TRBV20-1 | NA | TGCAGTGCCCATAGAGGGCAGGACCCCCCAGGTGATAACTATGGCTACACCTTC | CSAHRGQDPPGDNYGYTF
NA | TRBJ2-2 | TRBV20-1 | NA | TGCAGTGCTAGAAGGCTAGCCAGGGGCGGGGAGCTGTTTTTT | CSARRLARGGELFF
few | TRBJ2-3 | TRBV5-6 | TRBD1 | TGTGCCAGCAGCAAGACTGGACAGGGGACCACAGATACGCAGTATTTT | CASSKTGQGTTDTQYF
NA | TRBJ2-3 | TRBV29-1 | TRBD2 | TGCAGCGCCGGACGTCGCGGGAGGCCCGGAGATACGCAGTATTTT | CSAGRRGRPGDTQYF
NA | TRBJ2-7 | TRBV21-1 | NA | TGTGCCAGCAGCGGGACTCGGATCTACGAGCAGTACTTC | CASSGTRIYEQYF
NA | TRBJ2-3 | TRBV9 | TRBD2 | TGTGCCAGCAGCTTCCGCAGCCGGGGGGCAGATACGCAGTATTTT | CASSFRSRGADTQYF
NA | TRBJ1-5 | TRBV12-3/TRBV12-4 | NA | TGTGCCAGCAGTTTGAGTACAGGGCCCTCCTCAAGGCCCCAGCATTTT | CASSLSTGPSSRPQHF
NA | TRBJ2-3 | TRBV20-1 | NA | TGCAGTGCTAGAGACAGCTCTAGCACAGATACGCAGTATTTT | CSARDSSSTDTQYF
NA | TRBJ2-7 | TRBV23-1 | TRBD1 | TGCGCCAGCAGCAAGGCGGACAGGGGTAACTACGAGCAGTACTTC | CASSKADRGNYEQYF
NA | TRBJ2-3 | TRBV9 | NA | TGTGCCAGCAGCCCCACCTCAGGGGTTGCCGGCACAGATACGCAGTATTTT | CASSPTSGVAGTDTQYF
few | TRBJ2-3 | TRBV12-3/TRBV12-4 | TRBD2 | TGTGCCAGCAGTTGGCATCCCCTTAGCGGGACGTTTCATACGCAGTATTTT | CASSWHPLSGTFHTQYF
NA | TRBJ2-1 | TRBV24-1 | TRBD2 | TGTGCCACCAGCCGGGGGAGGAGTAGCGGGACCAACAATGAGCAGTTCTTC | CATSRGRSSGTNNEQFF
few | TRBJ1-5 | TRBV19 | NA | TGTGCCAGTAGTCTCAGCCGAAATCAGCCCCAGCATTTT | CASSLSRNQPQHF
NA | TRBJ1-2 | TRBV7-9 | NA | TGTGCCAGCAGCTTAAACCAGGGAGATGGCTACACCTTC | CASSLNQGDGYTF
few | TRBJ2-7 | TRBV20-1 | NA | TGCAGTGCTACACCGGCAGTCTCCTACGAGCAGTACTTC | CSATPAVSYEQYF
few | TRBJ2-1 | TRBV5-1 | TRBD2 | TGCGCCAGCAGCTTGGAAGCGGGAGATCGGGGAGGTGAGCAGTTCTTC | CASSLEAGDRGGEQFF
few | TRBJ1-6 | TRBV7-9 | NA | TGTGCCAGCAGCTTAAGACAGTCGAATTCACCCCTCCACTTT | CASSLRQSNSPLHF
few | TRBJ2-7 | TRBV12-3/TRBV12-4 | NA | TGTGCCAGCAGTCCGGCGGGAACCAGGAATTACGAGCAGTACTTC | CASSPAGTRNYEQYF
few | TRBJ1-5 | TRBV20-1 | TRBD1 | TGCAGTGCTCCCGGGACAGGGGAAGGCAAGCCCCAGCATTTT | CSAPGTGEGKPQHF
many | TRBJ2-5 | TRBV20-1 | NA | TGCAGTGCTCCCGACTTGGAGACCCAGTACTTC | CSAPDLETQYF
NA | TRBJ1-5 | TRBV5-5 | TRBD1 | TGTGCCAGCAGCTTGGGACAGGGCGGGGTGCGTCAGCCCCAGCATTTT | CASSLGQGGVRQPQHF
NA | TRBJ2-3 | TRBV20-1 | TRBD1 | TGCAGTGCTAGGCGACAGGGTAATTCGCCCGGTCAGACGCAGTATTTT | CSARRQGNSPGQTQYF
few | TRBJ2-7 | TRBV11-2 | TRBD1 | TGTGCCAGCAGCTTAGTTTCAACAGGGGGTGGGTACGAGCAGTACTTC | CASSLVSTGGGYEQYF
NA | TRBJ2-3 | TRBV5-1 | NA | TGCGCCAGCAGCTCCACCCTGGATACGCAGTATTTT | CASSSTLDTQYF
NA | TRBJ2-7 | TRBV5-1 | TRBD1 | TGCGCCAGCAGCCACGGACAGGGGGCCTCCTACGAGCAGTACTTC | CASSHGQGASYEQYF
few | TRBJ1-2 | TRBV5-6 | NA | TGTGCCAGCAGCCAGCAATGGGGCGGCGGCTACACCTTC | CASSQQWGGGYTF
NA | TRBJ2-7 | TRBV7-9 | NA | TGTGCCAGCAGCTTGGGAACAGCGGTGGGCGAGCAGTACTTC | CASSLGTAVGEQYF
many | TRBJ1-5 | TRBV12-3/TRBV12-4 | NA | TGTGCCAGCAGTCCACCACCCTTTGGGGGTCAGCCCCAGCATTTT | CASSPPPFGGQPQHF
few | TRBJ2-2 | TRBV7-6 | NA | TGTGCCAGCAGCTTACGGGGGCTGGGAGCCGGGGAGCTGTTTTTT | CASSLRGLGAGELFF
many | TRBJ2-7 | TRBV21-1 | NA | TGTGCCAGCGGAACCTACGAGCAGTACTTC | CASGTYEQYF
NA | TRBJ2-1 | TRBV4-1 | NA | TGCGCCAGCAGCCGCATGCCAGGGATCTATGAGCAGTTCTTC | CASSRMPGIYEQFF
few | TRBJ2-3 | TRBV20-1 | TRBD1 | TGCAGTGCTTCGACAGGGGGCGCGACCATGTTAACGGGAGTGGATACGCAGTATTTT | CSASTGGATMLTGVDTQYF
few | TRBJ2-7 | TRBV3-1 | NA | TGTGCCAGCGCTCAGGGTGGAGGAGCCTACGAGCAGTACTTC | CASAQGGGAYEQYF
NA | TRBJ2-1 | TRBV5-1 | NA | TGCGCCAGCAGCTTGGGGGCTGGGTCCTACAATGAGCAGTTCTTC | CASSLGAGSYNEQFF
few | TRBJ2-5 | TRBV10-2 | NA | TGCGCCAGCACAAGAGACACCCAAGAGACCCAGTACTTC | CASTRDTQETQYF
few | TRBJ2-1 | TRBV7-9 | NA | TGTGCCAGCAGTACCAGTCGGAACTACAATGAGCAGTTCTTC | CASSTSRNYNEQFF
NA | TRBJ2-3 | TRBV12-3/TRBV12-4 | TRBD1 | TGTGCCAGCAGCGCGACAGGGGATACGCAGTATTTT | CASSATGDTQYF